This T cell receptor (beta chain) originates from a study of blood T cells in healthy people across ages. V dropped 0 bases and J dropped 3 bases, with 12 bases sitting between them. CDR3 size: 16 residues. Looked up from germline, CDR1 is MGHRA and CDR2 is YSYEKL. Sample-barcoded 5' priming and a J-beta primer mix drove a second PCR of about 7 to 11 cycles. TCRdb itself ran the 5' RACE reads through MiXCR, one entry per CDR3 protein. Of about 830,000 distinct CDR3 sequences listed, approximately 65% are singletons. The TCR originated in a man aged 25-45 years in good health. The sample was blood. The chain joins TRBV4-1 to TRBJ2-1; D perhaps matches TRBD2 (7 bases). CDR3 residues: CASSQDSGGDYNEQFF. CDR3 DNA sequence: TGCGCCAGCAGCCAAGATTCGGGGGGCGACTACAATGAGCAGTTCTTC.